Described below is a single TCR beta chain sequence and its context. As yet, its antigen is unknown. Trimming took 10 bases from V and 0 from J; bases not matched to a gene: 5. Germline CDR1 is SNHLY and CDR2 is FYNNEI. The CDR3 spans 14 residues. The data are from a study of cytomegalovirus exposure and HLA in healthy donors. Whole-study findings and limits: In vitro, a few CMV-associated chains proved specific for CMV antigens. Near-uniform donor sequencing depth was presumed by presence/absence analyses.

It was with 60 Vbeta and 13 Jbeta primers that the PCR ran. Assay: immunoSEQ multiplex PCR; the TCRdb copy retains only in-frame clones and omits some. The sample has about 130,000 clones, about 70% seen once. The gene calls are TRBV2 and TRBJ2-3, with TRBD2 identical over 9 bases. Sequenced sample: PBMCs. The receptor was isolated from a middle-aged man in good health and CMV-seronegative. In nucleotides, the CDR3 is TGTGCCACGCGGGAGGGAACTAGCACAGATACGCAGTATTTT. Translated, it gives CATREGTSTDTQYF.